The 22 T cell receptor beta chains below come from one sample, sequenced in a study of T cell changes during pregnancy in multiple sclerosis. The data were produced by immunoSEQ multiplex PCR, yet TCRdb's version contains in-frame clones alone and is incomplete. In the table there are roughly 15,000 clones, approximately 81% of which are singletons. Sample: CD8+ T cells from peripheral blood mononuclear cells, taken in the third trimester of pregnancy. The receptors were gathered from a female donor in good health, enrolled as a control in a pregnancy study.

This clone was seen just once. CDR3 amino acids: CASSLVPGGGSDYEQYF. The CDR3 DNA reads as TGTGCCAGCAGCCTCGTACCAGGGGGCGGAAGTGACTACGAGCAGTACTTC. This sequence joins TRBV27 and TRBJ2-7; 8 bases are shared with TRBD1. The CDR3 length is 17 residues. Germline values: CDR1 MNHEY, CDR2 SMNVEV (reference sequence). V dropped 6 bases and J dropped 3; count of bases not matched to a gene: 16.

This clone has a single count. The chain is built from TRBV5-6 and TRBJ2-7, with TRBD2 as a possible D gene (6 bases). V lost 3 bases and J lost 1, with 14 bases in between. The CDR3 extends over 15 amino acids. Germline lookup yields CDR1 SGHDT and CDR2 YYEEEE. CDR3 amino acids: CASSSSAGGSYEQYF. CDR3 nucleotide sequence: TGTGCCAGCAGCTCCAGCGCCGGGGGATCCTACGAGCAGTACTTC.

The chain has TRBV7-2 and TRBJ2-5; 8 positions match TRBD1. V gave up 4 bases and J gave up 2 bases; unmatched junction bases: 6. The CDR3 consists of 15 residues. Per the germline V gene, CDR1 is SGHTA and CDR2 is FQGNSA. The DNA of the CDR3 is TGTGCCAGCAGCTGGGGGACAGGCCAACAAGAGACCCAGTACTTC. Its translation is CASSWGTGQQETQYF.

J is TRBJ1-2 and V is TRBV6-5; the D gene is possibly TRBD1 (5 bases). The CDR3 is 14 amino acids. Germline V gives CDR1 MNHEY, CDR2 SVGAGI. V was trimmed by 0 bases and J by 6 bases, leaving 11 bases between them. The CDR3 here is CASSYSGGGDGYTF. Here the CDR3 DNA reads TGTGCCAGCAGTTACTCGGGGGGAGGGGATGGCTACACCTTC.

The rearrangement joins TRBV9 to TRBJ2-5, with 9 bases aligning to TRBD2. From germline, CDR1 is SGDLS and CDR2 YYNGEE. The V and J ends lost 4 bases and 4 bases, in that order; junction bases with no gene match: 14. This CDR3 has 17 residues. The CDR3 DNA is TGTGCCAGCAGCCCAGACGAGGTACTAGCGGGCGGAGAGACCCAGTACTTC. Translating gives CASSPDEVLAGGETQYF. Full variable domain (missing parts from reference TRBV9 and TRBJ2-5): DSGVTQTPKHLITATGQRVTLRCSPRSGDLSVYWYQQSLDQGLQFLIQYYNGEERAKGNILERFSAQQFPDLHSELNLSSLELGDSALYFCASSPDEVLAGGETQYFGPGTRLLVL.

As DNA, the CDR3 is TGTGCCACCCGCCCCGGGACAGCTAGCACAGATACGCAGTATTTT. This gives the protein CATRPGTASTDTQYF. This chain links TRBV2 with TRBJ2-3, with 7 bases aligning to TRBD1. The CDR3 is made up of 15 amino acids. Germline V gene data show CDR1 as SNHLY and CDR2 as FYNNEI. Unmatched junction bases numbered 10, after V lost 10 bases and J lost 0 bases.

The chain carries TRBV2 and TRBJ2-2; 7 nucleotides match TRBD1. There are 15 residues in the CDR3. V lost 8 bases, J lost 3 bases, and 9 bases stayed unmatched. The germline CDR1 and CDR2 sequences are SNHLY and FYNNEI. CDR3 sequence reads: CASEQGSVDTGELFF. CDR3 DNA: TGTGCCAGCGAACAGGGGTCGGTAGACACCGGGGAGCTGTTTTTT. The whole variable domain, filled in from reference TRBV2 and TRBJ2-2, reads EPEVTQTPSHQVTQMGQEVILRCVPISNHLYFYWYRQILGQKVEFLVSFYNNEISEKSEIFDDQFSVERPDGSNFTLKIRSTKLEDSAMYFCASEQGSVDTGELFFGEGSRLTVL.

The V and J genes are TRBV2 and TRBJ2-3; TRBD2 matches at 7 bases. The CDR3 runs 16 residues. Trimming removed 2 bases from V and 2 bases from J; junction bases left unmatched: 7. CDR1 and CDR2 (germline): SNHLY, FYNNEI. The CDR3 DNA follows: TGTGCCAGCAGTGAACGTAGCGGGCCAACCACAGATACGCAGTATTTT. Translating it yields CASSERSGPTTDTQYF.

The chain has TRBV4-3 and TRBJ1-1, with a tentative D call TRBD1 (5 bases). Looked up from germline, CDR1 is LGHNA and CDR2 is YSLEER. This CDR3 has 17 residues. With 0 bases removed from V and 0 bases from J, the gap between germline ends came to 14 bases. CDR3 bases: TGCGCCAGCAGCCAAGATACCTCGAAGGGGTTGAACACTGAAGCTTTCTTT. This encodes CASSQDTSKGLNTEAFF.

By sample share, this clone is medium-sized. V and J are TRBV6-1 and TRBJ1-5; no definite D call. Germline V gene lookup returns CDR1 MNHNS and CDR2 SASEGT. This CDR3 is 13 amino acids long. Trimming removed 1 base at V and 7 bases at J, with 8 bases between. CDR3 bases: TGTGCCAGCAGTGAAGAGGAGTGGCAGCCCCAGCATTTT. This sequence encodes CASSEEEWQPQHF.

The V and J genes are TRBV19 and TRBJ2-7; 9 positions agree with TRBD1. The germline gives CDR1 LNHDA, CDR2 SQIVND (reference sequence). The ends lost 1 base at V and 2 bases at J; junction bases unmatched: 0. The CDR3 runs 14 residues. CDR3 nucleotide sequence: TGTGCCAGTAGTATAGGGACAGGGGCCTACGAGCAGTACTTC. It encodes CASSIGTGAYEQYF.

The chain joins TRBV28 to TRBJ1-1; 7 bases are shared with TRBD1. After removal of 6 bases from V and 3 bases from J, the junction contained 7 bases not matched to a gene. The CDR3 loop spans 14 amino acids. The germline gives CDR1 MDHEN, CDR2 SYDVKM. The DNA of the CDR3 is TGTGCCAGCAGGCTACCACAGGGGCACACTGAAGCTTTCTTT. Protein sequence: CASRLPQGHTEAFF.

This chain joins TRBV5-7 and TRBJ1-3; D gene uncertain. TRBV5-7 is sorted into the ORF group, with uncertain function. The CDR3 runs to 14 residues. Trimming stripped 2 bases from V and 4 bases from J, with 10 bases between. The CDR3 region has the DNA TGTGCCAGCAGCTTCGATGCAGCGGGAAACACCATATATTTT. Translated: CASSFDAAGNTIYF.

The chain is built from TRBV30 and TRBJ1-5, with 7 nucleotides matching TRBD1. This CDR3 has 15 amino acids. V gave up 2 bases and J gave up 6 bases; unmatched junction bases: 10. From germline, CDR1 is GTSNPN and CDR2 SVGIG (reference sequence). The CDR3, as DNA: TGTGCCTGGAGTCCCTCTCAGGGGGGAGGTCAGCCCCAGCATTTT. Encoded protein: CAWSPSQGGGQPQHF.

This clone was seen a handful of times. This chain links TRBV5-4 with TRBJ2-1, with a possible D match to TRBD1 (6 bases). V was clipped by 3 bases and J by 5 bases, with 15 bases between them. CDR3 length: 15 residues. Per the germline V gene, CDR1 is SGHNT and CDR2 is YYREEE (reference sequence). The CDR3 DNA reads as TGTGCCAGCAGCTCCAGAATCAGGGGTGACAATGAGCAGTTCTTC. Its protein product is CASSSRIRGDNEQFF.

CDR3 residues: CASSLRDREYNEQFF. The CDR3 nucleotides read TGTGCCAGTAGTCTCCGGGACAGAGAATACAATGAGCAGTTCTTC. The chain has TRBV19 and TRBJ2-1, with 7 bases aligning to TRBD1. The CDR3 runs 15 residues. After removal of 5 bases from V and 4 bases from J, the junction contained 8 bases not matched to a gene. The germline CDR1 and CDR2 sequences are LNHDA and SQIVND (reference sequence).

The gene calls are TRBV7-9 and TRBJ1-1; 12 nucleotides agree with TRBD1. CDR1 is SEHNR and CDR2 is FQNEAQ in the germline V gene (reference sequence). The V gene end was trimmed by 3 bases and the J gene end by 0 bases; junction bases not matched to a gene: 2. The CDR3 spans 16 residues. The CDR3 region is CASSFGTGGMNTEAFF. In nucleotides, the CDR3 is TGTGCCAGCAGCTTTGGGACAGGGGGCATGAACACTGAAGCTTTCTTT.

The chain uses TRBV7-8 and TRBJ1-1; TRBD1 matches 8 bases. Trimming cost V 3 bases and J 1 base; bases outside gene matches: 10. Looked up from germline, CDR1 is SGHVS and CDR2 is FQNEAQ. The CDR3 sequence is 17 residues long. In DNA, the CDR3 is TGTGCCAGCAGCTTGGCCCTATCAGGGGGCTGGAACACTGAAGCTTTCTTT. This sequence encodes CASSLALSGGWNTEAFF.

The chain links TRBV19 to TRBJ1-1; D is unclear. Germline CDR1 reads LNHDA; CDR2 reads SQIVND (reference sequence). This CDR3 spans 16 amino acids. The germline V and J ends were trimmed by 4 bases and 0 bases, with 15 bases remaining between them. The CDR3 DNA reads TGTGCCAGTAGTACCTGGCTGACTCCTCTGAACACTGAAGCTTTCTTT. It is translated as CASSTWLTPLNTEAFF.

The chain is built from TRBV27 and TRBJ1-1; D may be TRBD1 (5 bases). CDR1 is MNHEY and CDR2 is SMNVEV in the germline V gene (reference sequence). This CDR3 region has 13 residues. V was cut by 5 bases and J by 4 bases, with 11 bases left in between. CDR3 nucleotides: TGTGCCAGCAGTGGAGGGGTCCCCACTGAAGCTTTCTTT. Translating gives CASSGGVPTEAFF.

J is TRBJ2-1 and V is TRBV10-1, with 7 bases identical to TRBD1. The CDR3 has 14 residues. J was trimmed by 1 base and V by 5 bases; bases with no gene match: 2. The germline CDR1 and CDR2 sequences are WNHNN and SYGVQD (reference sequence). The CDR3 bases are TGCGCCAGCAGTAAACAGGGGTCCTACAATGAGCAGTTCTTC. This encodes CASSKQGSYNEQFF.

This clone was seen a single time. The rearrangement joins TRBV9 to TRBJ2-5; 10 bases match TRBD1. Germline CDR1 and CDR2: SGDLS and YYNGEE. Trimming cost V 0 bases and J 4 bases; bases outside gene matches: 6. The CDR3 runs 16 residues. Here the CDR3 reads CASSVEGDRGGETQYF. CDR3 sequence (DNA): TGTGCCAGCAGCGTAGAGGGGGACAGGGGAGGAGAGACCCAGTACTTC.